Detailed here is one T cell receptor beta chain. Antigen unknown. The data are from a study of shared clonotypes between healthy human individuals. This CDR3 comprises 14 residues. Germline-derived CDR1 and CDR2 are SEHNR and FQNEAQ (reference sequence). V trimming: 6 bases; J trimming: 5 bases; junction bases outside the gene matches: 10. The study, taken as a whole, reports: Non-shared clonotypes had lower generation probabilities than clonotypes shared by all four sorted-subset donors.

TCRdb keeps only in-frame clones here, not all; method: immunoSEQ multiplex PCR. This sample has roughly 410,000 clones; 90% to 97% occur once, and the top ten carry approximately 0.32%. Sequencing input: memory CD8+ T cells sorted from blood. Subset of the sample: CD45RO+ cells pooled with CCR7-negative TemRA cells. The chain has TRBV7-9 and TRBJ2-7, with 7 bases matching TRBD1. The clonotype was recovered from a man aged 25 to 40 in good health. CDR3 DNA: TGTGCCAGCAGGGGAGACAGGGTCTTCGACGAGCAGTACTTC. It specifies CASRGDRVFDEQYF.